These 30 T cell receptor beta chains share one sample of origin, sequenced in a study of neurological immune-mediated disorders. Each CDR3 protein gets one entry after TCRdb re-called the 5' RACE reads with MiXCR. The sample holds around 70,000 distinct CDR3 sequences; more than 3% are singletons and the top ten take around 5.2%. The sequenced material came from PBMCs. The receptors shown here come from a woman in her fifties or sixties with multiple sclerosis.

This clonotype was counted ten times or more. V is TRBV5-1 and J is TRBJ2-2; D call uncertain. V gave up 2 bases and J gave up 2 bases, with 13 bases separating them. The germline V gene encodes CDR1 SGHRS and CDR2 YFSETQ. This CDR3 spans 16 amino acids. The CDR3 DNA reads as TGCGCCAGCAGCTTAGGCACCCTGGCCAACACCGGGGAGCTGTTTTTT. Protein: CASSLGTLANTGELFF.

This clonotype was observed at least ten times. This chain connects TRBV7-9 to TRBJ1-2; D is unclear. Trimming pared 4 bases from V and 3 bases from J, leaving 6 bases between. The germline CDR1 and CDR2 sequences are SEHNR and FQNEAQ (reference sequence). This CDR3 spans 12 amino acids. Here the CDR3 reads CASSSVDYGYTF. CDR3 sequence (DNA): TGTGCCAGCAGCTCCGTGGACTATGGCTACACCTTC.

This clonotype was found many times. This chain connects TRBV7-2 to TRBJ2-5; possibly TRBD2 for D (5 bases). Germline CDR1 and CDR2: SGHTA and FQGNSA. CDR3 length: 16 amino acids. V was shortened by 0 bases and J by 1 base, with 12 bases between the two germline ends. The chain's CDR3 is CASSLAIRDFQETQYF. The CDR3 region has the DNA TGTGCCAGCAGCTTAGCTATCCGGGATTTCCAAGAGACCCAGTACTTC.

At least ten counts were recorded for this clonotype. The DNA of the CDR3 is TGTGCCAGCAGCCCGCAGGGGCGGGGGGGCACAGATACGCAGTATTTT. Residues: CASSPQGRGGTDTQYF. The V and J genes are TRBV7-2 and TRBJ2-3; 8 bases map to TRBD2. This CDR3 has 16 amino acids. The germline V gene has CDR1 SGHTA and CDR2 FQGNSA. The trim removed 5 bases at V and 1 base at J, leaving 8 bases unmatched.

This clonotype has a count of ten or more. This chain uses TRBV28 with TRBJ2-7; 8 positions agree with TRBD2. V was clipped by 7 bases and J by 2 bases; unmatched bases: 7. This CDR3 region has 14 residues. The germline CDR1 and CDR2 sequences are MDHEN and SYDVKM. The CDR3 region has the DNA TGTGCCAGCACCCCCGGGGGGGTGCCCTACGAGCAGTACTTC. Its protein is CASTPGGVPYEQYF. The full variable domain, rest sourced from reference TRBV28 and TRBJ2-7, is DVKVTQSSRYLVKRTGEKVFLECVQDMDHENMFWYRQDPGLGLRLIYFSYDVKMKEKGDIPEGYSVSREKKERFSLILESASTNQTSMYLCASTPGGVPYEQYFGPGTRLTVT.

This clonotype was seen at least ten times. This sequence joins TRBV4-3 and TRBJ2-7; 12 nucleotides agree with TRBD2. The V gene's germline CDR1 is LGHNA and CDR2 YSLEER. The V and J ends lost 1 base and 4 bases, in that order; junction bases with no gene match: 5. The CDR3 covers 16 residues. The CDR3 DNA is TGCGCCAGCAGCCAAGTGGCGACTAGCGGGAGTTACGAGCAGTACTTC. Translation: CASSQVATSGSYEQYF.

Ten or more counts support this clonotype. The chain employs TRBV5-6 and TRBJ2-3, with unresolved D. V was pared by 0 bases and J by 3 bases, with 11 bases between. Germline V gives CDR1 SGHDT, CDR2 YYEEEE. This CDR3 has 15 amino acids. CDR3 sequence: CASSLGVGVTDTQYF. The CDR3 DNA reads as TGTGCCAGCAGCTTGGGGGTTGGGGTTACAGATACGCAGTATTTT.

This clonotype was observed many times. The chain carries TRBV3-1 and TRBJ2-5, with 9 bases identical to TRBD2. From germline, CDR1 is LGHDT and CDR2 YNNKEL (reference sequence). The length of the CDR3 is 14 residues. The trim removed 3 bases at V and 2 bases at J, leaving 1 base unmatched. In DNA, the CDR3 is TGTGCCAGCAGCCACCTAGCGGGGCAAGAGACCCAGTACTTC. Translated: CASSHLAGQETQYF.

This clonotype was detected ten times or more. The genes are TRBV7-9 and TRBJ2-7; D is unresolved. The V gene lost 4 bases and the J gene lost 2 bases, with 12 bases spanning the gap. CDR3 length equals 14 residues. From germline, CDR1 is SEHNR and CDR2 FQNEAQ (reference sequence). CDR3 nucleotide sequence: TGTGCCAGCAGCTCCCTCGGACGGACCTACGAGCAGTACTTC. Protein sequence: CASSSLGRTYEQYF.

This clonotype was counted between two and nine times. The chain is built from TRBV5-5 and TRBJ1-1, with 8 bases identical to TRBD1. Germline V gene lookup returns CDR1 SGHKS and CDR2 YYEKEE (reference sequence). The trim removed 3 bases at V and 0 bases at J, leaving 13 bases unmatched. This CDR3 has 18 residues. CDR3 in amino acids: CASSSQGAYVEMNTEAFF. The DNA for the CDR3 is TGTGCCAGCAGCTCCCAGGGGGCGTACGTTGAGATGAACACTGAAGCTTTCTTT.

This clonotype was counted at least ten times. This sequence joins TRBV12-3 or TRBV12-4 and TRBJ1-2, with 9 bases lining up with TRBD1. This CDR3 has 15 amino acids. V lost 6 bases and J lost 5; bases outside the gene matches: 10. The CDR3 coding sequence is TGTGCCAGCAGGTACACAGGGGGCGATGGGTATGGCTACACCTTC. This translates into CASRYTGGDGYGYTF.

In this sample, this clonotype turned up many times. The chain carries TRBV7-3 and TRBJ2-6; 7 bases match TRBD2. From germline, CDR1 is SGHTA and CDR2 FQGTGA. V gave up 4 bases and J gave up 0 bases; unmatched junction bases: 6. The CDR3 contains 17 residues. CDR3 in amino acids: CASSYSGTRSGANVLTF. For the CDR3, the DNA is TGTGCCAGCAGCTACAGCGGGACCCGCTCTGGGGCCAACGTCCTGACTTTC.

Comments on this clonotype: This may arise from a read error, as a much more abundant clone is one base away. The chain has TRBV10-1 and TRBJ2-7; TRBD1 is a possible D gene (6 bases). Germline V gene lookup returns CDR1 WNHNN and CDR2 SYGVQD (reference sequence). The CDR3 loop spans 14 amino acids. V lost 6 bases, J lost 1 base, and 13 bases lay in between. Here the CDR3 reads CASSGKRGSYEQYF. CDR3 bases: TGCGCCAGCAGCGGAAAGAGGGGGTCCTACGAGCAGTACTTC.

At least ten counts were recorded for this clonotype. The chain couples TRBV7-2 to TRBJ1-3, with 9 bases matching TRBD1. The CDR3 loop spans 15 amino acids. Germline V gene sequence: CDR1 SGHTA, CDR2 FQGNSA. The junction had 6 bases not matched to a gene; V was cut back by 5 bases and J by 4 bases. The CDR3 DNA is TGTGCCAGCAGCCGCCGGGACAGGGAGGGAAACACCATATATTTT. Translation: CASSRRDREGNTIYF.

V usage is TRBV5-6 and J usage is TRBJ1-5; D not resolved. The germline V gene encodes CDR1 SGHDT and CDR2 YYEEEE. The germline V and J ends were trimmed by 1 base and 5 bases, with 10 bases remaining between them. CDR3 length: 14 amino acids. The CDR3 reads CASSLWEGYQPQHF. The CDR3 nucleotides read TGTGCCAGCAGCTTGTGGGAGGGATATCAGCCCCAGCATTTT.

The sample holds many counts of this clonotype. The rearrangement links TRBV6-5 to TRBJ1-5, with D hard to call. Per the germline V gene, CDR1 is MNHEY and CDR2 is SVGAGI. CDR3 length: 12 residues. With 6 bases removed from V and 1 base from J, the gap between germline ends came to 4 bases. CDR3 bases: TGTGCCAGCAGGGGCAGCAATCAGCCCCAGCATTTT. Its protein product is CASRGSNQPQHF.

This clonotype showed up many times. The chain is built from TRBV20-1 and TRBJ2-3; 9 positions agree with TRBD2. The CDR3 covers 15 residues. Germline lookup yields CDR1 DFQATT and CDR2 SNEGSKA (reference sequence). Trimming removed 5 bases from V and 3 bases from J; junction bases left unmatched: 9. CDR3 nucleotide sequence: TGCAGTGCTCCCTTGAGCGGGAGGTGGACAGATACGCAGTATTTT. Its protein product is CSAPLSGRWTDTQYF.

This clonotype appeared many times. The chain couples TRBV6-6 to TRBJ1-5, with a weak D call TRBD1 (5 bases). This CDR3 comprises 14 residues. Per the germline V gene, CDR1 is MNHNY and CDR2 is SVGAGI (reference sequence). Trimming pared 2 bases from V and 1 base from J, leaving 6 bases between. CDR3 in amino acids: CASSYGGSNQPQHF. The CDR3 nucleotides are TGTGCCAGCAGTTACGGGGGGAGCAATCAGCCCCAGCATTTT.

This clonotype was recorded many times. This chain connects TRBV6-5 to TRBJ1-2; D remains unclear. The CDR3 consists of 13 residues. Trimming removed 3 bases at V and 8 bases at J, with 13 bases between. Germline CDR1 MNHEY, CDR2 SVGAGI. In DNA form, the CDR3 reads TGTGCCAGCAGTTATTCCGAGGGTGGAGGCTACACCTTC. It specifies CASSYSEGGGYTF.

This clonotype was counted many times. The chain employs TRBV7-9 and TRBJ2-1; D may correspond to TRBD1 or TRBD2 (7 bases each). V gave up 5 bases and J gave up 0 bases, with 14 bases separating them. The CDR3 has 16 amino acids. Germline CDR1 and CDR2: SEHNR and FQNEAQ (reference sequence). The CDR3 bases are TGTGCCAGCAGCGGCAGGGGGGGGAGCTCCTACAATGAGCAGTTCTTC. Protein: CASSGRGGSSYNEQFF.

This clonotype was seen many times. V is TRBV20-1 and J is TRBJ2-7; no definite D call. The CDR3 extends over 11 amino acids. CDR1 is DFQATT, CDR2 SNEGSKA, per germline (reference sequence). Trimming left V 1 base short and J 5 bases short, with 6 bases between. The CDR3 is CSARADNEQYV. In DNA form, the CDR3 reads TGCAGTGCTAGAGCTGACAACGAGCAGTACGTC.

This clonotype has a count of ten or more. The chain joins TRBV6-2 or TRBV6-3 to TRBJ1-2; D might be TRBD1 (6 bases). The length of the CDR3 is 15 residues. Trimming left V 10 bases short and J 2 bases short, with 20 bases between. The germline gives CDR1 MNHEY, CDR2 SVGEGT. The CDR3 loop is CATLPSGGGNYGYTF. The CDR3 DNA reads as TGTGCCACCCTGCCGTCGGGGGGCGGAAACTATGGCTACACCTTC.

The table lists this clonotype with many counts. This sequence joins TRBV20-1 and TRBJ2-7; 7 bases agree with TRBD2. J gave up 1 base and V 6 bases, and 12 bases lay outside the gene matches. The CDR3 totals 15 residues. Germline V gene data show CDR1 as DFQATT and CDR2 as SNEGSKA (reference sequence). DNA of the CDR3: TGCAGTGCGGCAATGACGGCGGGAGTTTCCTACGAGCAGTACTTC. Translating it yields CSAAMTAGVSYEQYF.

This clonotype came up many times. The chain uses TRBV29-1 and TRBJ2-2; 11 nucleotides line up with TRBD1. Looked up from germline, CDR1 is SQVTM and CDR2 is ANQGSEA. V was clipped by 2 bases and J by 6 bases; unmatched bases: 5. This CDR3 region has 15 residues. CDR3 DNA: TGCAGCGTTGAAACGGACAGGGGGCTCCCCGGGGAGCTGTTTTTT. Translation gives CSVETDRGLPGELFF.

This clonotype was recorded at least ten times. This rearrangement joins TRBV20-1 to TRBJ1-1; D gene unclear. Trimming left V 3 bases short and J 10 bases short, with 18 bases between. Germline CDR1 reads DFQATT; CDR2 reads SNEGSKA (reference sequence). The CDR3 is 13 residues long. The CDR3 loop reads CSASSNGFHGAFF. The DNA of the CDR3 is TGCAGTGCTAGCTCTAATGGGTTTCACGGAGCTTTCTTT.

This clonotype was detected many times. The genes are TRBV6-2 or TRBV6-3 and TRBJ1-1; TRBD1 agrees at 8 bases. There are 14 residues in the CDR3. Per the germline V gene, CDR1 is MNHEY and CDR2 is SVGEGT. Trimming took 5 bases from V and 1 from J; bases not matched to a gene: 3. CDR3 region: CASSTTGANTEAFF. CDR3 nucleotides: TGTGCCAGCAGTACGACAGGGGCGAACACTGAAGCTTTCTTT.

This clonotype was counted at least ten times. The chain links TRBV20-1 to TRBJ1-2; D call uncertain. Trimming shortened V by 0 bases and J by 6 bases, and 17 bases separated the two germline ends. The CDR3 loop spans 15 amino acids. CDR1 and CDR2 from the germline V gene are DFQATT and SNEGSKA (reference sequence). In nucleotides, the CDR3 is TGCAGTGCTAGAGATCGGCTAGGGATTATCGATGGCTACACCTTC. Encoded protein: CSARDRLGIIDGYTF.

This clonotype was observed many times. V is TRBV5-1 and J is TRBJ2-5; unclear D gene. Trimming removed 4 bases from V and 3 bases from J, with 10 bases in between. The germline gives CDR1 SGHRS, CDR2 YFSETQ. This CDR3 is 13 amino acids long. The CDR3, as DNA: TGCGCCAGCAGCCTTGTCACCGAAGAGACCCAGTACTTC. Protein: CASSLVTEETQYF. The full variable domain, with the rest looked up from reference TRBV5-1 and TRBJ2-5, is KAGVTQTPRYLIKTRGQQVTLSCSPISGHRSVSWYQQTPGQGLQFLFEYFSETQRNKGNFPGRFSGRQFSNSRSEMNVSTLELGDSALYLCASSLVTEETQYFGPGTRLLVL.

In this sample, this clonotype turned up many times. This chain joins TRBV5-1 and TRBJ2-7; unclear D gene. Germline V gene sequence: CDR1 SGHRS, CDR2 YFSETQ. This CDR3 comprises 15 residues. With 0 bases removed from V and 3 bases from J, the gap between germline ends came to 13 bases. The CDR3 loop is CASSLAQQSFYEQYF. CDR3 DNA sequence: TGCGCCAGCAGCTTGGCCCAGCAGTCTTTCTACGAGCAGTACTTC.

This clonotype was detected many times. The chain combines TRBV4-3 with TRBJ1-4; 7 positions match TRBD1. The CDR3 consists of 15 residues. Germline CDR1 is LGHNA and CDR2 is YSLEER. Trimming at V came to 3 bases and at J to 7 bases, leaving 8 bases not matched to a gene. The CDR3 coding sequence is TGCGCCAGCAGCCAGATGACAGGGTTGGGTGAAAAACTGTTTTTT. Its translation is CASSQMTGLGEKLFF.